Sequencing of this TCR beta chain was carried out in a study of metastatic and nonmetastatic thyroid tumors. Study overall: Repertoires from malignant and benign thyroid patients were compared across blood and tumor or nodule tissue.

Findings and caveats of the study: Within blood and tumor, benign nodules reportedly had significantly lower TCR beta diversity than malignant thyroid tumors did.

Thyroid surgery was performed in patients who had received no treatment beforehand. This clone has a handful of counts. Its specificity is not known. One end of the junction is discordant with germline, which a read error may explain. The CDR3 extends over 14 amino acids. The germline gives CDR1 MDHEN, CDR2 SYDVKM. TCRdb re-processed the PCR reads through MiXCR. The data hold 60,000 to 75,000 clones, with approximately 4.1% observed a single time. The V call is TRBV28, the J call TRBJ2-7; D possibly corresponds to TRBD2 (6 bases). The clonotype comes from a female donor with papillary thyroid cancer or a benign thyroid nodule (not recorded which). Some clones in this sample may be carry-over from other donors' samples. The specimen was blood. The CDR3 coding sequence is TGTGCTAGCACCGGGCGGGGTTTGGGTTACGAGCAGTACTTC. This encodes CASTGRGLGYEQYF. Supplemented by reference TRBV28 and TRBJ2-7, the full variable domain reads DVKVTQSSRYLVKRTGEKVFLECVQDMDHENMFWYRQDPGLGLRLIYFSYDVKMKEKGDIPEGYSVSREKKERFSLILESASTNQTSMYLCASTGRGLGYEQYFGPGTRLTVT.